Listed below are T cell receptor beta chains from one sample, sequenced in a study of CD8 T cells in Susac syndrome. TCRdb reanalysed the immunoSEQ multiplex PCR reads using MiXCR and keeps one entry per CDR3 protein. The sample records around 280,000 distinct CDR3 sequences, roughly 94% being singletons. The sample taken for sequencing was CD4+ T cells from PBMCs. These receptor sequences come from a human donor with multiple sclerosis. CDR3s include the opening cysteine and the closing phenylalanine or tryptophan. D genes are given only for firm matches. Clone size, where shown, is once, few, many, or a class for clones that have expanded.

size | length | D | J | V | CDR3 | DNA
- | 13 | TRBD2 | TRBJ2-3 | TRBV20-1 | CSATTSGTDTQYF | TGCAGTGCTACGACTAGCGGGACAGATACGCAGTATTTT
few | 16 | TRBD2 | TRBJ2-1 | TRBV24-1 | CATSPAGAQPNNEQFF | TGTGCCACCAGCCCAGCGGGGGCCCAGCCTAACAATGAGCAGTTCTTC
- | 13 | - | TRBJ2-3 | TRBV10-3 | CAIMGTGTDTQYF | TGTGCCATCATGGGGACCGGCACAGATACGCAGTATTTT
- | 14 | TRBD1 | TRBJ1-1 | TRBV5-4 | CASSLDRGHTEASF | TGTGCCAGCAGCCTGGACAGGGGGCACACTGAAGCTTCCTTT
few | 14 | - | TRBJ2-7 | TRBV3-1 | CASSQGQGIYEQYF | TGTGCCAGCAGCCAAGGGCAGGGTATCTACGAGCAGTACTTC
- | 13 | TRBD2 | TRBJ2-7 | TRBV20-1 | CSVGSGSSYEQYF | TGCAGTGTGGGCAGCGGGAGCTCCTACGAGCAGTACTTC
- | 14 | TRBD1 | TRBJ1-1 | TRBV11-2 | CASSYRTGITEAFF | TGTGCCAGCAGCTATCGGACAGGGATTACTGAAGCTTTCTTT
- | 16 | TRBD2 | TRBJ2-2 | TRBV4-3 | CASSQEGLATTGELFF | TGCGCCAGCAGCCAAGAGGGACTAGCGACGACCGGGGAGCTGTTTTTT
- | 15 | TRBD1 | TRBJ2-3 | TRBV7-9 | CASRPGQPGTDTQYF | TGTGCCAGCAGGCCGGGACAGCCAGGCACAGATACGCAGTATTTT
- | 17 | - | TRBJ2-1 | TRBV5-1 | CASSPRGGSDSAYEQFF | TGCGCCAGCAGCCCGAGGGGGGGCAGTGACTCTGCTTATGAGCAGTTCTTC
- | 12 | - | TRBJ1-4 | TRBV2 | CASSRINEKLFF | TGTGCCAGCAGTCGCATTAATGAAAAACTGTTTTTT
once | 16 | - | TRBJ2-2 | TRBV12-3/TRBV12-4 | CASPKGLWANTGELFF | TGTGCCAGCCCTAAGGGTTTATGGGCGAACACCGGGGAGCTGTTTTTT
- | 16 | TRBD2 | TRBJ2-2 | TRBV7-8 | CASSLGRGGQGGELFF | TGTGCCAGCAGCTTAGGGCGGGGGGGCCAGGGCGGGGAGCTGTTTTTT
once | 14 | TRBD2 | TRBJ2-7 | TRBV20-1 | CSADSSGTPYEQYF | TGCAGTGCTGACTCTAGCGGGACCCCCTACGAGCAGTACTTC
- | 17 | - | TRBJ2-6 | TRBV7-2 | CASSLLGGWSGANVLTF | TGTGCCAGCAGCTTACTAGGAGGGTGGTCTGGGGCCAACGTCCTGACTTTC
- | 14 | - | TRBJ1-1 | TRBV20-1 | CSALADSLNTEAFF | TGCAGTGCTCTTGCGGACAGTCTGAACACTGAAGCTTTCTTT
- | 15 | TRBD2 | TRBJ2-1 | TRBV19 | CASTAGTSGYNEQFF | TGTGCCAGTACTGCCGGGACTAGCGGCTACAATGAGCAGTTCTTC
once | 13 | - | TRBJ1-3 | TRBV10-2 | CASMDTSGNTIYF | TGCGCCAGCATGGACACTTCTGGAAACACCATATATTTT
- | 15 | TRBD2 | TRBJ2-5 | TRBV7-9 | CASSLLRGGLETQYF | TGTGCCAGCAGTCTTCTTCGGGGGGGCCTGGAGACCCAGTACTTC
- | 15 | TRBD1 | TRBJ1-5 | TRBV5-1 | CASSAGQGGNQPQHF | TGCGCCAGCAGCGCGGGACAGGGGGGCAATCAGCCCCAGCATTTT
- | 21 | TRBD2 | TRBJ2-3 | TRBV5-1 | CASSLWALTSGRFPSTDTQYF | TGCGCCAGCAGCTTGTGGGCCTTGACTAGCGGGAGGTTCCCAAGCACAGATACGCAGTATTTT
- | 13 | TRBD1 | TRBJ2-7 | TRBV20-1 | CSAIKDREAEQYF | TGCAGTGCTATTAAGGACAGGGAAGCCGAGCAGTACTTC
- | 16 | TRBD2 | TRBJ2-1 | TRBV29-1 | CSVVGASGGRYNEQFF | TGCAGCGTTGTAGGGGCTAGCGGGGGCCGATACAATGAGCAGTTCTTC
- | 10 | - | TRBJ1-2 | TRBV30 | CAWNRFGYTF | TGTGCCTGGAATCGGTTTGGCTACACCTTC
- | 13 | - | TRBJ2-7 | TRBV7-2 | CASSLVIDYEQYF | TGTGCCAGCAGCTTAGTAATAGACTACGAGCAGTACTTC
- | 14 | - | TRBJ2-3 | TRBV2 | CASRPQLAWYTQYF | TGTGCCAGCCGACCCCAACTAGCTTGGTATACGCAGTATTTT
- | 17 | - | TRBJ2-3 | TRBV30 | CAWRGRGQAFQGDTQYF | TGTGCCTGGAGGGGGAGGGGACAAGCGTTCCAGGGCGATACGCAGTATTTT
- | 15 | - | TRBJ1-2 | TRBV5-1 | CASSSLREASYGYTF | TGCGCCAGCAGCTCCCTCAGGGAGGCGAGCTATGGCTACACCTTC
few | 13 | - | TRBJ2-7 | TRBV18 | CASSPDPFYEQYF | TGTGCCAGCTCCCCGGACCCGTTCTACGAGCAGTACTTC
- | 15 | TRBD1 | TRBJ1-1 | TRBV18 | CASSETGGMNTEAFF | TGTGCCAGCTCAGAGACAGGGGGCATGAACACTGAAGCTTTCTTT
- | 18 | - | TRBJ2-1 | TRBV6-1 | CASEKRPPAEPPRGEQFF | TGTGCCAGCGAAAAACGACCCCCAGCGGAACCTCCCAGGGGTGAGCAGTTCTTC
- | 11 | TRBD1 | TRBJ1-1 | TRBV30 | CALNRGTEAFF | TGTGCCTTGAACAGGGGAACTGAAGCTTTCTTT
once | 13 | TRBD1 | TRBJ1-5 | TRBV30 | CAWSHRGRQPQHF | TGTGCCTGGAGTCACAGGGGTCGTCAGCCCCAGCATTTT
- | 15 | - | TRBJ2-7 | TRBV15 | CATSRDLRLVGEQYF | TGTGCCACCAGCAGAGATCTTAGGCTAGTCGGCGAGCAGTACTTC
- | 11 | TRBD1 | TRBJ1-2 | TRBV7-9 | CASRTGVGYTF | TGTGCCAGCAGGACAGGGGTTGGCTACACCTTC